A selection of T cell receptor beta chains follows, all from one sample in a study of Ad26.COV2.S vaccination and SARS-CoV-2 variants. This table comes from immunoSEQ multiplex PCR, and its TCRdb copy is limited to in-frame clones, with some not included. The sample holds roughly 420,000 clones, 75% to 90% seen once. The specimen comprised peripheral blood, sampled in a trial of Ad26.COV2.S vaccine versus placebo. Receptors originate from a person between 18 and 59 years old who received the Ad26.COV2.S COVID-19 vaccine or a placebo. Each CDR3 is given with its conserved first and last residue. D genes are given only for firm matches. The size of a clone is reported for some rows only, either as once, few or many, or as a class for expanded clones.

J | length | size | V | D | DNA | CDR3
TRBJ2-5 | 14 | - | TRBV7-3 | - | TGTGCCAGCAGCCTTACAGGGAACCAAGAGACCCAGTACTTC | CASSLTGNQETQYF
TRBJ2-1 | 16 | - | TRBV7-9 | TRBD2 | TGTGCCAGCAGCCCTCGGAGAGCGGGAGGATACAATGAGCAGTTCTTC | CASSPRRAGGYNEQFF
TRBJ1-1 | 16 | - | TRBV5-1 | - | TGCGCCAGCACAAGGTCCAACCTAGGAGAGAACACTGAAGCTTTCTTT | CASTRSNLGENTEAFF
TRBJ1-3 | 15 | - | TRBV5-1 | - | TGCGCCAGCAGCTCCCAAGGGGTGTTAGGAAACACCATATATTTT | CASSSQGVLGNTIYF
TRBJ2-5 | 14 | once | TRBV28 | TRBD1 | TGTGCCAGCCTTTGGACAGGCGACGAAGAGACCCAGTACTTC | CASLWTGDEETQYF
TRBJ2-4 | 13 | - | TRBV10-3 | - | TGTGCCATCAGCGAGGCGCGGGACGGGTCATTGTACTTC | CAISEARDGSLYF
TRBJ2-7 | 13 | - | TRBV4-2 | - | TGTGCCAGCAGCCAGGGCAGGGAGTACGAGCAGTACTTC | CASSQGREYEQYF
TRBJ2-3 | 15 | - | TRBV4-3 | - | TGCGCCAGCAGCCAAGATCTACAGGGGAGGGATACGCAGTATTTT | CASSQDLQGRDTQYF
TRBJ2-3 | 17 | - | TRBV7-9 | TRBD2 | TGTGCCAGCAGCTTACCCTTTCGGACTAGCGGGAAAAATACGCAGTATTTT | CASSLPFRTSGKNTQYF
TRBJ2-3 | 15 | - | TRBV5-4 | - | TGTGCCAGCAGCTTGGTACAGGGTGGCGCAGATACGCAGTATTTT | CASSLVQGGADTQYF
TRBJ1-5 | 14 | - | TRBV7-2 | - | TGTGCCAGCAGCTTACGACGGCTCAATCAGCCCCAGCATTTT | CASSLRRLNQPQHF
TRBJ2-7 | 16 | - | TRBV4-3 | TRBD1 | TGCGCCAGCAGCCAACTTACCGGGACAGTAGTATACGAGCAGTACTTC | CASSQLTGTVVYEQYF
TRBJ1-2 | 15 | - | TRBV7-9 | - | TGTGCCAGCAGCTTAGATGTTAGGACCCGGTATGGCTACACCTTC | CASSLDVRTRYGYTF
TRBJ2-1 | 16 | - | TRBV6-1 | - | TGTGCCAGCAGTGAGACATGGCGGAGGGGATACAATGAGCAGTTCTTC | CASSETWRRGYNEQFF
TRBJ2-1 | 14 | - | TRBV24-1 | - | TGTGCCACCAGTGCGGCGGCAGCGACAAATGAGCAGTTCTTC | CATSAAAATNEQFF
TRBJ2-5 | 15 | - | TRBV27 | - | TGTGCCAGCAGTTTATATCGGGGTTTCCAAGAGACCCAGTACTTC | CASSLYRGFQETQYF
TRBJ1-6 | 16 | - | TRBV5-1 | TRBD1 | TGCGCCAGCCGACCGGGACAGGGTTTCTATAATTCACCCCTCCACTTT | CASRPGQGFYNSPLHF
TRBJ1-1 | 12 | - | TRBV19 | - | TGTGCCAGTAGTACGGCCGGGACCCAAGCTTTCTTT | CASSTAGTQAFF
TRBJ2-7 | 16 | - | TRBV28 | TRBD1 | TGTGCCAGCAGACCTCCTCCCGGGACAGCGACCTACGAGCAGTACTTC | CASRPPPGTATYEQYF
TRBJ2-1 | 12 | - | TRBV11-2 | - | TGTGCCAGCTCGAGCTTAGGAGGGATCGAGTTCTTC | CASSSLGGIEFF
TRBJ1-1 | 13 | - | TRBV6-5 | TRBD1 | TGTGCCAGCAGAAACAGGGGGAGAACTGAAGCTTTCTTT | CASRNRGRTEAFF
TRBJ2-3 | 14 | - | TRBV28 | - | TGTGCCAGCAGCTTAGGCCTAGCGTGGGATACGCAGTATTTT | CASSLGLAWDTQYF
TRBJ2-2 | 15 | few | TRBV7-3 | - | TGTGCCAGCAGCTTAACCCGGAGGGTTGACGGGGAGCTGTTTTTT | CASSLTRRVDGELFF
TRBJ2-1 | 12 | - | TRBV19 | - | TGTGCCAGTAGTCTGAACCTAGGGGTGCAGTTCTTC | CASSLNLGVQFF
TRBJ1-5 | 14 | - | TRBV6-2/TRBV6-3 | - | TGTGCCAGCAGTCAGGACGGCCGGTGGCAGCCCCAGCATTTT | CASSQDGRWQPQHF
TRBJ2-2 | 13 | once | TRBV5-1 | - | TGCGCCAGCAACCGGAGAGGAGACGGGGAGCTGTTTTTT | CASNRRGDGELFF
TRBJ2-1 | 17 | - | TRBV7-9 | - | TGTGCCAGCAGCCCAAAGACAGGACGAAGCTCCTACAATGAGCAGTTCTTC | CASSPKTGRSSYNEQFF
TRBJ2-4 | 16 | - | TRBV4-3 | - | TGCGCCAGCAGCCCCGGGCCTAACCTCGCCAAAAACATTCAGTACTTC | CASSPGPNLAKNIQYF
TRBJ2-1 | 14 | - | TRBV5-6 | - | TGTGCCAGCAGCTTGGCCCCCGAGTACAATGAGCAGTTCTTC | CASSLAPEYNEQFF
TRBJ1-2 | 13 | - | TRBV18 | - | TGTGCCAGCTCCCCTGACAGCGCCTATGGCTACACCTTC | CASSPDSAYGYTF
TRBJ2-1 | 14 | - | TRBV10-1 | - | TGCGCCACCCATCCGGCGCCCTCCTACAATGAGCAGTTCTTC | CATHPAPSYNEQFF
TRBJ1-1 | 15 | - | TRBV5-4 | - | TGTGCCAGCAGCACTGGCCGTAGGGGGGACACTGAAGCTTTCTTT | CASSTGRRGDTEAFF
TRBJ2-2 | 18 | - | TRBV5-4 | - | TGTGCCAGCAGCCCCCTAACGGGACCCATCAGGGACACCGGGGAGCTGTTTTTT | CASSPLTGPIRDTGELFF
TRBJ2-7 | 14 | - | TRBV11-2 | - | TGTGCCAGCAGCCCCGTACGTGGGGGATACGAGCAGTACTTC | CASSPVRGGYEQYF
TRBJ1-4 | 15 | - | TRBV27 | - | TGTGCCAGCAGTACCCCGGGACGGATTAATGAAAAACTGTTTTTT | CASSTPGRINEKLFF
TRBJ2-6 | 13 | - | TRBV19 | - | TGTGCCACCCGGAGCTCTGGGGCCAACGTCCTGACTTTC | CATRSSGANVLTF
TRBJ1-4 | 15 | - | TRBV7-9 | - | TGTGCCAGCAGCTTAGTTCCTGGGCAGAATGAAAAACTGTTTTTT | CASSLVPGQNEKLFF
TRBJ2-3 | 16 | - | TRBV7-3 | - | TGTGCCAGCAGCCAGGGGTGGAATAGTCGCACAGATACGCAGTATTTT | CASSQGWNSRTDTQYF
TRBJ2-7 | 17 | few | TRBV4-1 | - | TGCGCCAGCAGCCAACCCAGGACAAAATTTACACCCTACGAGCAGTACTTC | CASSQPRTKFTPYEQYF
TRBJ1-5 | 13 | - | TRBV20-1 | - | TGCAGTGCTAGTTCAGGGAGCAATCAGCCCCAGCATTTT | CSASSGSNQPQHF
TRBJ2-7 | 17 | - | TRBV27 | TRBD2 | TGTGCCAGCAGTCCCTCGGGAGGGGCCGGACTTTCTTACGAGCAGTACTTC | CASSPSGGAGLSYEQYF
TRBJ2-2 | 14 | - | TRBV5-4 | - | TGTGCCAGCACCCCTGGAGCGGCCACCGGGGAGCTGTTTTTT | CASTPGAATGELFF
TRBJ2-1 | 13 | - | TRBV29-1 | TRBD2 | TGCAGCGCCTGGCTAGCGGTCTACAATGAGCAGTTCTTC | CSAWLAVYNEQFF
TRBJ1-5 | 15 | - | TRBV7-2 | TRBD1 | TGTGCCAGCAGGCCGACAGGGGGTCCCAATCAGCCCCAGCATTTT | CASRPTGGPNQPQHF
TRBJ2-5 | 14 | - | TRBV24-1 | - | TGTGCCACCAGTGACCCAAAACTTCAAGAGACCCAGTACTTC | CATSDPKLQETQYF
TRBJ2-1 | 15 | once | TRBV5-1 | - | TGCGCCAGCAGCTACCAGGGGTTAAGGGTGAATGAGCAGTTCTTC | CASSYQGLRVNEQFF
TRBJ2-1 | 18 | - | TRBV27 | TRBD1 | TGTGCCAGCAGAGGGGGCGCGGGCTGGAAAAGTTCCTACAATGAGCAGTTCTTC | CASRGGAGWKSSYNEQFF
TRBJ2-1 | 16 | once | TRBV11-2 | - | TGTGCCAGCAGCTCATTGGGGAGCTCAGTCTTCGATGAGCAGTTCTTC | CASSSLGSSVFDEQFF
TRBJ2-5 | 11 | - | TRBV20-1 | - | TGCAGTGCTAGAGATCGGGTTGGCCAGTACTTC | CSARDRVGQYF
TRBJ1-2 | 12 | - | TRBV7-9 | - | TGTGCCAGCAGCCTAGTCGATCATGGCTACACCTTC | CASSLVDHGYTF
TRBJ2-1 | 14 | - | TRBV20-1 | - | TGCAGTGCTAGTATCTCTTCCGCCGGCAATGAGCAGTTCTTC | CSASISSAGNEQFF
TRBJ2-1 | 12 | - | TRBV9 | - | TGTGCCAGCAGCCTCTTCTCAGATGAGCAGTTCTTC | CASSLFSDEQFF
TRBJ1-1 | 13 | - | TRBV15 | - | TGTGCCACCAGCAGAGTGGGGAGAACTGAAGCTTTCTTT | CATSRVGRTEAFF
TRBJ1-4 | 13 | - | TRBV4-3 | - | TGCGCCAGCAGCCAAGATCTGGAGGAAAAACTGTTTTTT | CASSQDLEEKLFF
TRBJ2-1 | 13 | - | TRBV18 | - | TGTGCCAGCTCACCGGCGGCTGTCCATGAGCAGTTCTTC | CASSPAAVHEQFF
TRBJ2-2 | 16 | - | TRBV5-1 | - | TGCGCCAGCAGCCAGGGACTTCCCCTGAACACCGGGGAGCTGTTTTTT | CASSQGLPLNTGELFF
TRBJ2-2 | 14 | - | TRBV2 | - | TGTGCCAGCACGAGAGTAACGGCCACCGGGGAGCTGTTTTTT | CASTRVTATGELFF
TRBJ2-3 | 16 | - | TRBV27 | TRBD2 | TGTGCCAGCAGTTTACGTAGCGGGGTTTGGAAAGATACGCAGTATTTT | CASSLRSGVWKDTQYF